The source of this T cell receptor (beta chain) is a study of T cells after yellow fever vaccination. General study findings and limits: Clonotype sharing between CD4 and CD8 compartments was small. Subsequent to the booster, the majority of primary-vaccination clones reappeared (roughly 97% CD4, about 90% CD8). It was the secondary response that reached its peak faster, day 5 versus 15, but it was weaker.

About this clonotype itself: What it recognizes is unknown.

Trimming left V 5 bases short and J 5 bases short, with 16 bases between. The V gene's germline CDR1 is SGHAT and CDR2 FQNNGV. This CDR3 spans 15 amino acids. TCRdb independently ran MiXCR on the 5' RACE reads; one entry per CDR3 protein. The sample records hundreds of thousands of distinct CDR3 sequences, less than 20% being singletons. This sequence originates from a man aged 25-45 years who received the YFV17D yellow fever vaccine. This chain joins TRBV11-2 and TRBJ2-1; either TRBD1 or TRBD2 may fit D (5 bases each). The specimen comprised PBMCs, sampled 15 days after the yellow fever booster vaccination. DNA for the CDR3: TGTGCCAGCAGCCCGGGGCGCCTGATCCACAATGAGCAGTTCTTC. It specifies CASSPGRLIHNEQFF.